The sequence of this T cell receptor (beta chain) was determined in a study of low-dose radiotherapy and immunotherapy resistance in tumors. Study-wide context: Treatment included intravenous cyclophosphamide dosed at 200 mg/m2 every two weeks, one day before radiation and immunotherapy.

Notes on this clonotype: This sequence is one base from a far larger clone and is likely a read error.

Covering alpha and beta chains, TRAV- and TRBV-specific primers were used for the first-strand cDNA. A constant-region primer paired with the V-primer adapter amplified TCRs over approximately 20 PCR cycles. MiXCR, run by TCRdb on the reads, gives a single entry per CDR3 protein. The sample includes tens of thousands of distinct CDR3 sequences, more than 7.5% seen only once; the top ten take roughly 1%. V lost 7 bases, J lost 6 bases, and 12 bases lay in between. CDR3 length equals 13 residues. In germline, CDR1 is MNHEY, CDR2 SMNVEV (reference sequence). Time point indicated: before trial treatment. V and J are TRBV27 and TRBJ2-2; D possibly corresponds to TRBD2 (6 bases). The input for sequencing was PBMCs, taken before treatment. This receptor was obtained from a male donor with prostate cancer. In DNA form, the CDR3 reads TGTGCCAGCAAGCGGGCCCCGGCCGGGGAGCTGTTTTTT. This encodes CASKRAPAGELFF.